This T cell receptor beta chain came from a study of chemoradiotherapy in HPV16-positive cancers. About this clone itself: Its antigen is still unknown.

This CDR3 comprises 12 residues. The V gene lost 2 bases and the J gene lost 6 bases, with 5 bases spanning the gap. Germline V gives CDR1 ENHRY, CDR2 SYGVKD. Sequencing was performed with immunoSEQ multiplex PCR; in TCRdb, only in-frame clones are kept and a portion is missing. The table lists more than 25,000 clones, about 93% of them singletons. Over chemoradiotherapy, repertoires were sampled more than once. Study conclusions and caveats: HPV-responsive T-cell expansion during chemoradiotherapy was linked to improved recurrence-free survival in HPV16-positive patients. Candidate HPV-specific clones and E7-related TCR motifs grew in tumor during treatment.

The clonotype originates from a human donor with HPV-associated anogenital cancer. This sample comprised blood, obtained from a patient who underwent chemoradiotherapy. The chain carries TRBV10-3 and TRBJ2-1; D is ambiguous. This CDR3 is CAISERVNEQFF. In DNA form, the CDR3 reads TGTGCCATCAGTGAGAGGGTCAATGAGCAGTTCTTC.